This T cell receptor (beta chain) comes out of a study of long-term antiretroviral therapy in people with HIV. The CDR3 consists of 12 residues. Germline V gene lookup returns CDR1 SGHTA and CDR2 FQGNSA. Trimming stripped 2 bases from V and 5 bases from J, with 6 bases between. As concerns this clone: Its antigen is not identified.

Findings and caveats of the study: Clones that had undergone expansion before ART dominated the repertoire at all time points.

With survey level as its setting, the immunoSEQ assay was v3.0. Measured with immunoSEQ multiplex PCR; TCRdb has only the in-frame clones, and not every one. The table lists 25,000 to 30,000 clones, over 75% of them singletons. The receptor was derived from a woman aged 25-40 years with HIV. The chain is built from TRBV7-2 and TRBJ2-5, with unresolved D. Sequencing was performed on unsorted PBMCs, taken 1.1 years before starting antiretroviral therapy. In DNA, the CDR3 is TGTGCCAGCAGCTTACGAAGGGAGACCCAGTACTTC. Its translation is CASSLRRETQYF.